These 15 T cell receptor beta chains share one sample of origin, sequenced in a study of identical twins. TCRdb independently ran MiXCR on the 5' RACE reads; one entry per CDR3 protein. The table has more than 1.5 million distinct CDR3 sequences, around 33% seen once. What was sequenced was cord blood. Source of these receptors: a newborn girl in good health.

The chain couples TRBV6-1 to TRBJ1-4; 11 nucleotides line up with TRBD1. This CDR3 contains 15 residues. Germline lookup yields CDR1 MNHNS and CDR2 SASEGT. The V segment lost 8 bases and the J segment 10 bases; nucleotides outside the gene matches: 12. CDR3 bases: TGTGCCAGCCCGATGAGACGGGACAGGGGGAGAAAACTGTTTTTT. Translating gives CASPMRRDRGRKLFF.

The rearrangement links TRBV4-2 to TRBJ1-1; 10 bases agree with TRBD1. The germline V gene has CDR1 LGHNA and CDR2 YNFKEQ. V gave up 5 bases and J gave up 0 bases; unmatched junction bases: 9. This CDR3 spans 17 amino acids. The DNA for the CDR3 is TGTGCCAGCAGCTACCGGGACAGGGGTCCCTTGAACACTGAAGCTTTCTTT. Residues: CASSYRDRGPLNTEAFF.

The V and J genes are TRBV3-1 and TRBJ1-1, with 9 positions matching TRBD1. The CDR3 loop spans 13 amino acids. Germline V gives CDR1 LGHDT, CDR2 YNNKEL (reference sequence). Trimming cost V 4 bases and J 6 bases; bases outside gene matches: 3. The CDR3 loop reads CASSRGQGSEAFF. The CDR3 DNA is TGTGCCAGCAGCCGAGGACAGGGGTCTGAAGCTTTCTTT.

The chain uses TRBV7-2 and TRBJ1-1, with unresolved D. CDR1 and CDR2 from the germline V gene are SGHTA and FQGNSA. Deletions cut 1 base from V and 5 bases from J, with 11 bases between. The CDR3 has 14 residues. CDR3 bases: TGTGCCAGCAGCTTAGGAGGGTTTAGGACTGAAGCTTTCTTT. This sequence encodes CASSLGGFRTEAFF. The full variable domain, in which reference TRBV7-2 and TRBJ1-1 provide the parts outside the CDR3, is GAGVSQSPSNKVTEKGKDVELRCDPISGHTALYWYRQSLGQGLEFLIYFQGNSAPDKSGLPSDRFSAERTGGSVSTLTIQRTQQEDSAVYLCASSLGGFRTEAFFGQGTRLTVV.

This clonotype was recorded a few times. The gene calls are TRBV2 and TRBJ2-5; D is perhaps TRBD2 (6 bases). The J call may be mistaken, given a closer DNA end match to TRBJ2-7. Germline V gene lookup returns CDR1 SNHLY and CDR2 FYNNEI. This CDR3 has 12 residues. CDR3: CASTPGTFEQYF. The CDR3 DNA is TGTGCCAGCACCCCCGGGACTTTCGAGCAGTACTTC.

This clonotype was observed at least ten times. The rearrangement uses TRBV29-1 and TRBJ2-3, with D perhaps TRBD1 or TRBD2 (5 bases each). Germline-derived CDR1 and CDR2 are SQVTM and ANQGSEA. V was trimmed by 7 bases and J by 8 bases, leaving 19 bases between them. CDR3 size: 13 residues. The CDR3 sequence: CSAAGTQAGTQYF. The DNA for the CDR3 is TGCAGCGCCGCAGGGACCCAGGCGGGTACGCAGTATTTT.

This clonotype was detected only a few times. The V call is TRBV2, the J call TRBJ2-1; 11 bases agree with TRBD2. The junction had 9 bases not matched to a gene; V was cut back by 4 bases and J by 1 base. CDR1 and CDR2 (germline): SNHLY, FYNNEI. The CDR3 totals 18 residues. Written as DNA, the CDR3 is TGTGCCAGCAGTGGGACTAGCGGGTACGGGACTTCCTACAATGAGCAGTTCTTC. Protein sequence: CASSGTSGYGTSYNEQFF. Variable domain in full (rest from reference TRBV2 and TRBJ2-1): EPEVTQTPSHQVTQMGQEVILRCVPISNHLYFYWYRQILGQKVEFLVSFYNNEISEKSEIFDDQFSVERPDGSNFTLKIRSTKLEDSAMYFCASSGTSGYGTSYNEQFFGPGTRLTVL.

The chain links TRBV5-6 to TRBJ2-7, with a tentative D call TRBD2 (6 bases). V gave up 4 bases and J gave up 1 base, with 15 bases separating them. The germline V gene has CDR1 SGHDT and CDR2 YYEEEE. CDR3 length: 15 residues. CDR3 nucleotides: TGTGCCAGCAGCGGATTGCGGGACGCATCCTACGAGCAGTACTTC. The encoded protein is CASSGLRDASYEQYF.

The chain combines TRBV5-1 with TRBJ2-5; 7 bases fit TRBD2. V lost 3 bases and J lost 5; bases outside the gene matches: 7. The CDR3 consists of 14 residues. Looked up from germline, CDR1 is SGHRS and CDR2 is YFSETQ. This CDR3 is CASSSFWEGETQYF. Here the CDR3 DNA reads TGCGCCAGCAGCTCCTTTTGGGAGGGGGAGACCCAGTACTTC.

This chain connects TRBV11-2 to TRBJ2-2; weak D call: TRBD2 (5 bases). Trimming pared 3 bases from V and 4 bases from J, leaving 15 bases between. The CDR3 covers 16 residues. Germline V gene lookup returns CDR1 SGHAT and CDR2 FQNNGV. CDR3 sequence (DNA): TGTGCCAGCAGCTTTGGGCGGGCCGAGGGCACCGGGGAGCTGTTTTTT. It is translated as CASSFGRAEGTGELFF.

This clonotype was detected only a few times. The chain joins TRBV29-1 to TRBJ2-1; D not resolved. CDR1 is SQVTM, CDR2 ANQGSEA, per germline. Trimming left V 5 bases short and J 2 bases short, with 10 bases between. This CDR3 has 13 residues. The DNA of the CDR3 is TGCAGCGTTCCTCGCGGCCCCTACAATGAGCAGTTCTTC. Amino acids: CSVPRGPYNEQFF.

This sequence joins TRBV5-4 and TRBJ2-7; TRBD2 matches 8 bases. CDR3 size: 14 residues. With V trimmed by 9 bases and J by 3 bases, 11 bases remained unmatched. From germline, CDR1 is SGHNT and CDR2 YYREEE (reference sequence). The CDR3 spells CATSPGLGDYEQYF. The DNA of the CDR3 is TGTGCCACTAGCCCGGGACTAGGAGACTACGAGCAGTACTTC.

The chain recombines TRBV11-2 with TRBJ2-7, with 9 bases that match TRBD1. V lost 4 bases, J lost 5 bases, and 9 bases stayed unmatched. Per germline, CDR1 SGHAT and CDR2 FQNNGV. The CDR3 runs to 15 residues. The CDR3 sequence: CASSSTDRGSHEQYF. The DNA of the CDR3 is TGTGCCAGCAGCTCCACCGACAGGGGGTCCCACGAGCAGTACTTC.

This clonotype has more than one count but fewer than ten. This chain uses TRBV6-6 with TRBJ2-7; D is possibly TRBD2 (6 bases). V lost 6 bases and J 0 bases, leaving 18 bases between the germline ends. The CDR3 totals 16 residues. Germline V gives CDR1 MNHNY, CDR2 SVGAGI (reference sequence). The CDR3 sequence is CASRLTTSSLSYEQYF. In nucleotides, the CDR3 is TGTGCCAGCAGGCTGACCACTAGCTCCCTCTCCTACGAGCAGTACTTC.

This clonotype was observed a few times. Its ends do not fully match the called genes, so a read error is possible. The chain employs TRBV7-9 and TRBJ1-2; the match to TRBD1 covers 10 bases. This CDR3 contains 15 residues. From germline, CDR1 is SEHNR and CDR2 FQNEAQ (reference sequence). The CDR3 DNA is TGTCCCAGCAGCTTAGCCGGGACAGGGGTTTATGGCTACACCTTC. Its protein is CPSSLAGTGVYGYTF.